This is a list of T cell receptor beta chains from one sample in a study of T cell repertoires in cytomegalovirus infection. TCRdb redid the calling of the reads with MiXCR, one entry per CDR3 protein. Counted here are about 920,000 distinct CDR3 sequences, 30% to 40% occurring once; the ten biggest clones make up more than 12%. Antigen specificity for these receptors is unknown. The sample here was cultured CD8+ T cells from PBMCs, taken from culture after CMV antigen stimulation. The receptors stem from a human donor in good health (CMV status not recorded). Some clones in this sample may be carry-over from other donors' samples. The CDR3 runs from the conserved cysteine through the conserved F or W. D genes are given only for firm matches. The size of a clone is reported for some rows only, either as once, few or many, or as a class for expanded clones.

j_call v_call clone_size d_call cdr3_nt cdr3_aa
TRBJ2-2 TRBV6-1 few TRBD2 TGTGCCAGCAGCTACGAGCCTAGCGGGGGGTCCGGGGAGCTGTTTTTT CASSYEPSGGSGELFF
TRBJ2-7 TRBV7-9 once TRBD1 TGTGCCAGCACCGTTCCCGAGGGACAGGGGTATGGCGAGCAGTACTTC CASTVPEGQGYGEQYF
TRBJ1-2 TRBV4-1 few . TGCGCCAGCAGCCAAGAAGCGGGAGGTGGCTACACCTTC CASSQEAGGGYTF
TRBJ1-6 TRBV5-6 . . TGTGCCAGCAGCTTTTCGAATTCACCCCTCCACTTT CASSFSNSPLHF
TRBJ2-1 TRBV20-1 . TRBD1 TGCAGTGCTAGGACTGACAGGGTCGCCTACAATGAGCAGTTCTTC CSARTDRVAYNEQFF
TRBJ2-1 TRBV2 few TRBD2 TGTGCCAGCAGTGAAACTCCCCTGGGACTAGCGGGGAATGAGCAGTTCTTC CASSETPLGLAGNEQFF
TRBJ1-6 TRBV4-3 . . TGCGCCAGCAGCCAAGATGGACTGGGGGCGTATAATTCACCCCTCCACTTT CASSQDGLGAYNSPLHF
TRBJ1-5 TRBV6-2/TRBV6-3 few . TGTGCCAGCAGTTACAACGGTCATAGCAATCAGCCCCAGCATTTT CASSYNGHSNQPQHF
TRBJ2-3 TRBV7-9 few . TGTGCCAGCAGCTTAGGCCAGTCTCGCTCAGATACGCAGTATTTT CASSLGQSRSDTQYF
TRBJ2-7 TRBV6-6 . . TGTGCCAGCAGCCCGTTTCCTTACGAGCAGTACTTC CASSPFPYEQYF
TRBJ1-2 TRBV7-3 few . TGTGCCAGCAGCCCCGCGGGGACCGGTGGCTACACCTTC CASSPAGTGGYTF
TRBJ2-1 TRBV28 once TRBD2 TGTGCCAGCAGATCCGGGACTATCTACAATGAGCAGTTCTTC CASRSGTIYNEQFF
TRBJ1-2 TRBV15 . . TGTGCCACCAGCAGAGATTCGGTTTTGCACTATGGCTACACCTTC CATSRDSVLHYGYTF
TRBJ1-1 TRBV20-1 . TRBD1 TGCAGTGCCCCCTTCCCGGGACAGGGTTTGAGCACTGAAGCTTTCTTT CSAPFPGQGLSTEAFF
TRBJ2-5 TRBV7-6 few . TGTGCCAGCAGCCCAAAGGACAGCCTACAAGAGACCCAGTACTTC CASSPKDSLQETQYF
TRBJ2-5 TRBV5-5 . . TGTGCCAGCAGCCTCCCGACATTCCAAGAGACCCAGTACTTC CASSLPTFQETQYF
TRBJ1-6 TRBV4-1 few TRBD1 TGCGCCAGCAGCCAAGAAGACAGGGCGGCACCCCTCCACTTT CASSQEDRAAPLHF
TRBJ2-6 TRBV7-6 many TRBD2 TGTGCCAGCAGCTTTAAGCGGGGAAATTTTGGGGCCAACGTCCTGACTTTC CASSFKRGNFGANVLTF
TRBJ2-7 TRBV7-9 . . TGTGCCAGCAAAGCTTATACCGACGAGCAGTACTTC CASKAYTDEQYF
TRBJ1-1 TRBV6-5 . . TGTGCCAGCAGTTACCACGAGGCGAACACTGAAGCTTTCTTT CASSYHEANTEAFF
TRBJ2-7 TRBV7-8 . . TGTGCCAGCAGCTCCGGAAGGGGAAGGTCCTACGAGCAGTACTTC CASSSGRGRSYEQYF
TRBJ2-3 TRBV12-5 few . TGTGCTAGTCTCGGAGGAACAGATACGCAGTATTTT CASLGGTDTQYF
TRBJ2-1 TRBV7-2 many . TGTGCCAGCAGACCTGACAGTTCCTACAATGAGCAGTTCTTC CASRPDSSYNEQFF
TRBJ1-2 TRBV20-1 . TRBD1 TGCAGTGCTAGCGGGACAGGGGTGGGGTTAGAGGGCTACACCTTC CSASGTGVGLEGYTF
TRBJ2-1 TRBV7-9 . TRBD1 TGTGCCAGCAGCCGGGACAGGGGCCTTAAGAGCTCCTACAATGAGCAGTTCTTC CASSRDRGLKSSYNEQFF
TRBJ2-5 TRBV7-2 many . TGTGCCAGCAGCTTGGATCCGGGGCCCGCAAAGACCCAGTACTTC CASSLDPGPAKTQYF
TRBJ2-7 TRBV6-2/TRBV6-3 few TRBD1 TGTGCCAGCAGTTACTCGAGGGGGCCCCGCTACGAGCAGTACTTC CASSYSRGPRYEQYF
TRBJ2-1 TRBV29-1 few TRBD1 TGCAGCGAAGACAGGGGAGGCGATGAGCAGTTCTTC CSEDRGGDEQFF
TRBJ2-1 TRBV19 . TRBD2 TGTGCCAGTAGTGTACTAGCGGGGGTAAACAATGAGCAGTTCTTC CASSVLAGVNNEQFF
TRBJ1-3 TRBV10-3 . . TGTGCCATCAGTGTGTATAACTCTCGCTCTGGAAACACCATATATTTT CAISVYNSRSGNTIYF
TRBJ1-5 TRBV4-1 many . TGCGCCAGCAGCCCCGAGGAGGTGGATGGTCAGCCCCAGCATTTT CASSPEEVDGQPQHF
TRBJ1-2 TRBV10-3 few TRBD1 TGTGCCATCAGTGAGACGCCGGGACAGCCATACACCTTC CAISETPGQPYTF
TRBJ2-1 TRBV3-1 few TRBD2 TGTGCCAGCAGCCAAGTCGGGGGGGCGGGAAATGAGCAGTTCTTC CASSQVGGAGNEQFF
TRBJ2-5 TRBV27 . . TGTGCCAGCAGTTTTATCCAGGGTTTACAAGAGACCCAGTACTTC CASSFIQGLQETQYF
TRBJ2-1 TRBV7-6 many . TGTGCCAGCAGCCTATACAACCCGAACTACAATGAGCAGTTCTTC CASSLYNPNYNEQFF
TRBJ2-5 TRBV27 . TRBD2 TGTGCCAGCGCTTGGTTCGGGGCTAGCGGGGAGGAGACCCAGTACTTC CASAWFGASGEETQYF
TRBJ1-2 TRBV7-3 . . TGTGCCAGCAGCTCTAGGGATTACTATGGCTACACCTTC CASSSRDYYGYTF
TRBJ1-1 TRBV7-9 . TRBD1 TGTGCCAGCAGCGAAGGGACAGGGGTTGAAGCTTTCTTT CASSEGTGVEAFF
TRBJ1-1 TRBV20-1 few . TGCAGTGCACCTTGGGGGGCAGGTCGCACTGAAGCTTTCTTT CSAPWGAGRTEAFF
TRBJ1-3 TRBV7-2 few . TGTGCCAGCAGCTTACGGTGGGGACAACCAGCGCCCACCATATATTTT CASSLRWGQPAPTIYF
TRBJ2-3 TRBV19 few TRBD2 TGTGCCAGTAGTCCCCGCTTCAAGGGACTAGCGGGGGAAAAAGGCACAGATACGCAGTATTTT CASSPRFKGLAGEKGTDTQYF
TRBJ2-2 TRBV7-9 many TRBD1 TGTGCCAGCAGCTTAAACGGGACAGTAAACGGGGAGCTGTTTTTT CASSLNGTVNGELFF
TRBJ2-2 TRBV6-5 . . TGTGCCAGCAGTTACGGGGGGCCGAACACCGGGGAGCTGTTTTTT CASSYGGPNTGELFF
TRBJ1-2 TRBV25-1 few . TGTGCCAGCAGTGATTGGGACACCGGGGACTATGGCTACACCTTC CASSDWDTGDYGYTF
TRBJ1-1 TRBV19 . . TGTGCCAGTACCTTTAACACTGAAGCTTTCTTT CASTFNTEAFF
TRBJ2-3 TRBV7-6 . . TGTGCCAGCAAAACCCAGGGGGATACGCAGTATTTT CASKTQGDTQYF
TRBJ1-1 TRBV19 . TRBD1 TGTGCCAGTAGTATCGACAGGGCTCGGCCCTATGACACTGAAGCTTTCTTT CASSIDRARPYDTEAFF
TRBJ2-7 TRBV6-5 . . TGTGCCAGCAGGGACGGGACGGGTTCCTACGAGCAGTACTTC CASRDGTGSYEQYF